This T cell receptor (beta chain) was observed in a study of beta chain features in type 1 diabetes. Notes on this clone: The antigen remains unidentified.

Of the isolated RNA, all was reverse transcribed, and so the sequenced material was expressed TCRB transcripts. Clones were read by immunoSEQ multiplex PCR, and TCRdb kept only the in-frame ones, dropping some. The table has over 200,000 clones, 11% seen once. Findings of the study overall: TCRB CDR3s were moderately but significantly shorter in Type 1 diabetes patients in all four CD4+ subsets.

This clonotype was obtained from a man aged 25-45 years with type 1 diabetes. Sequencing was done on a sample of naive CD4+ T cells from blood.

The chain's CDR3 is CASSQLAGGDSEQFF. CDR3 coding DNA: TGCGCCAGCAGCCAACTAGCGGGGGGGGACAGTGAGCAGTTCTTC. The V call is TRBV4-3, the J call TRBJ2-1, with 12 nucleotides matching TRBD2. This CDR3 is 15 amino acids long. The V and J ends lost 2 bases and 9 bases, in that order; junction bases with no gene match: 5. Germline V CDR1 and CDR2: LGHNA, YSLEER.